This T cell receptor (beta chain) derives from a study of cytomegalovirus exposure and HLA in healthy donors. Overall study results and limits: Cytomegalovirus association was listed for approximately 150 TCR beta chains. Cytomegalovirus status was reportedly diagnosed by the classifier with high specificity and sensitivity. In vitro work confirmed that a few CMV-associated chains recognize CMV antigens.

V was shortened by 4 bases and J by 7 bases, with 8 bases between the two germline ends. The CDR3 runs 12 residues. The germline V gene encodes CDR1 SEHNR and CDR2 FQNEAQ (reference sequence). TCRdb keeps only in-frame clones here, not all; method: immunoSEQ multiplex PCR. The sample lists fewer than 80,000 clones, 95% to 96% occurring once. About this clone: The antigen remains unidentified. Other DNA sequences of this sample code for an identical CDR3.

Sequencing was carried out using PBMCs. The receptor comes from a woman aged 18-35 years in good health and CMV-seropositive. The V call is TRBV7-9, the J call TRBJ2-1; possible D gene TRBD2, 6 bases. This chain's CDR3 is CASSWSGNEQFF. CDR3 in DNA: TGTGCCAGCAGCTGGAGCGGGAATGAGCAGTTCTTC.